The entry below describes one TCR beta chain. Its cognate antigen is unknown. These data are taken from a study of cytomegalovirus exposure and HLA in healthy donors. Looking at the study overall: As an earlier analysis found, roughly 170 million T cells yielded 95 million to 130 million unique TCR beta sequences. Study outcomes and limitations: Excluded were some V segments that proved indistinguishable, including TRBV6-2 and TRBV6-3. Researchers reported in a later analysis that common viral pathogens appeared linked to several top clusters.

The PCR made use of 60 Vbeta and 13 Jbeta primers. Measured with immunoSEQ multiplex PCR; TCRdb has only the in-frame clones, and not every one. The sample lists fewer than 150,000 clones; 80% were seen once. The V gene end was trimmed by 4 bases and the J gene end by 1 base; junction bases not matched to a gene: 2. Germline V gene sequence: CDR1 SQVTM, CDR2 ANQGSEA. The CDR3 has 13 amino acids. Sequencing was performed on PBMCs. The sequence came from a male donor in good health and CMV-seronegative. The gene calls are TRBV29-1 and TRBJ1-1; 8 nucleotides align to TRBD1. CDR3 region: CSVGQGTNTEAFF. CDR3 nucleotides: TGCAGCGTTGGACAGGGGACGAACACTGAAGCTTTCTTT. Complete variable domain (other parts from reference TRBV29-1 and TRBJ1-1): SAVISQKPSRDICQRGTSLTIQCQVDSQVTMMFWYRQQPGQSLTLIATANQGSEATYESGFVIDKFPISRPNLTFSTLTVSNMSPEDSSIYLCSVGQGTNTEAFFGQGTRLTVV.